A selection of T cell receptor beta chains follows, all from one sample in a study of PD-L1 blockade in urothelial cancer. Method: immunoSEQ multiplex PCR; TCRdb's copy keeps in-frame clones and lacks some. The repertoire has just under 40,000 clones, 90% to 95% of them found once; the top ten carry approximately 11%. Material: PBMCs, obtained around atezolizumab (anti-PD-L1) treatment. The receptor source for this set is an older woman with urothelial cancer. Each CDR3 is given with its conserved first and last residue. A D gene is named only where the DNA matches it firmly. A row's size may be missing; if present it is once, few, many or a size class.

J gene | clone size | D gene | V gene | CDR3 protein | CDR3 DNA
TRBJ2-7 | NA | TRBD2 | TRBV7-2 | CASSLVAGYEQYF | TGTGCCAGCAGCTTAGTAGCGGGTTACGAGCAGTACTTC
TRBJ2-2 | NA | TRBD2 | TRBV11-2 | CASKLAGGTGELFF | TGTGCCAGTAAACTAGCGGGAGGAACCGGGGAGCTGTTTTTT
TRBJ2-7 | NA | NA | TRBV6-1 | CASSGVSSYEQYF | TGTGCCAGCAGTGGAGTTAGCTCCTACGAGCAGTACTTC
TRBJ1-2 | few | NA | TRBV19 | CASSLAQGPWSDGYTF | TGTGCCAGTAGTCTGGCCCAGGGTCCATGGTCGGATGGCTACACCTTC
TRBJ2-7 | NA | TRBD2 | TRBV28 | CASTAGGPPYEQYF | TGTGCCAGCACCGCGGGAGGCCCACCCTACGAGCAGTACTTC
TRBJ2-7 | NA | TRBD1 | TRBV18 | CASSTGGRGTGGATYEQYF | TGTGCCAGCTCAACAGGTGGTAGGGGTACAGGGGGAGCCACCTACGAGCAGTACTTC
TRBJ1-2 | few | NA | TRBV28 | CASGGRGHWDGYTF | TGTGCCAGCGGCGGGCGGGGCCACTGGGATGGCTACACCTTC
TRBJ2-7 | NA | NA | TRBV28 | CAIRGARNEQYF | TGTGCCATCCGTGGGGCCCGAAACGAGCAGTACTTC
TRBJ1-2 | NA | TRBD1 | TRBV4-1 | CASSREPGQRTNGYTF | TGCGCCAGCAGCCGCGAGCCGGGACAGAGGACCAATGGCTACACCTTC
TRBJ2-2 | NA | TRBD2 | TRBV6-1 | CASSEQRAGVTGELFF | TGTGCCAGCAGTGAACAAAGAGCGGGAGTCACCGGGGAGCTGTTTTTT
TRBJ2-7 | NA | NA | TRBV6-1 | CASSGVAETSSYEQYF | TGTGCCAGCAGTGGAGTAGCGGAGACGAGCTCCTACGAGCAGTACTTC
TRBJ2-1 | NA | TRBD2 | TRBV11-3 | CASSLVGGGRANEQFF | TGTGCCAGCAGCTTAGTAGGCGGCGGGAGGGCCAATGAGCAGTTCTTC
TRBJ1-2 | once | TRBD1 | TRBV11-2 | CASSRQGGGNYGYTF | TGTGCCAGCAGCAGACAGGGAGGAGGGAACTATGGCTACACCTTC
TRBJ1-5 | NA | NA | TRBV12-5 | CASGLVPAGDDRGAESNQPQHF | TGTGCTAGTGGTTTGGTACCGGCAGGAGACGACCGTGGGGCTGAGAGCAATCAGCCCCAGCATTTT
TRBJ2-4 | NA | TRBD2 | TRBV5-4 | CASNLGGTSGLAKNIQYF | TGTGCCAGCAACCTAGGGGGGACTAGCGGACTAGCCAAAAACATTCAGTACTTC
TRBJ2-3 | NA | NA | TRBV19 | CASSMGTTSTDTQYF | TGTGCCAGTAGTATGGGGACAACTAGCACAGATACGCAGTATTTT
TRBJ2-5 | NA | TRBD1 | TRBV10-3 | CAISGTGGLETQYF | TGTGCCATCAGTGGCACAGGGGGCTTAGAGACCCAGTACTTC
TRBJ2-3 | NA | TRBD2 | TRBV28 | CASSLTPGTSGRATQYF | TGTGCCAGCAGTCTCACGCCCGGGACTAGCGGGAGGGCCACGCAGTATTTT